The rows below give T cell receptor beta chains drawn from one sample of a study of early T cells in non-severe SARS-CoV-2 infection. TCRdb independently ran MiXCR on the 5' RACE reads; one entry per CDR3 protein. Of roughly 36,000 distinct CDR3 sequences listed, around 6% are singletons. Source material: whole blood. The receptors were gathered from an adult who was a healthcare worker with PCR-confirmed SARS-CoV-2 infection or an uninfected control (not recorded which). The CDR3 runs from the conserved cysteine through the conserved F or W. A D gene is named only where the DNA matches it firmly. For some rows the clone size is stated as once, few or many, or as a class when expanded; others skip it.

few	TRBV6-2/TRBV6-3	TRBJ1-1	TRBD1	TGTGCCAGCAGTTACCCCCGGGACAGGGTCTACATGAACACTGAAGCTTTCTTT	CASSYPRDRVYMNTEAFF
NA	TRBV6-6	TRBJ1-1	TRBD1	TGTGCCAGCAGTTACTCGCCGGGGACAGGGAAGGGGGTCACTGAAGCTTTCTTT	CASSYSPGTGKGVTEAFF
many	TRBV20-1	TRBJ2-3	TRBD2	TGCGCCCCCAGCGGGGGGGCCGACACAGATACGCAGTATTTT	CAPSGGADTDTQYF
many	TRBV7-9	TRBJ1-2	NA	TGTGCCAGCAGCTTAGAAGGGGGGGCCCGAGGAACCTACACCTTC	CASSLEGGARGTYTF
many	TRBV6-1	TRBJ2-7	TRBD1	TGTGCCAGCAGTGAAGCGTCCGGGACAGGGTCCTACGAGCAGTACTTC	CASSEASGTGSYEQYF
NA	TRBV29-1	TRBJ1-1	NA	TGCATCGTAAGATTAGGGGACACTGAAGCTTTCTTT	CIVRLGDTEAFF
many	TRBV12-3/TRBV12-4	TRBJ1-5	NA	TGTGCCAGCAGTTTAGCGCTTAGGGGACGGCAGCCCCAGCATTTT	CASSLALRGRQPQHF
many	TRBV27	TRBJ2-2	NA	TGTGCCAGCAGAAAAACCTCCGGGACCGGGGAGCTGTTTTTT	CASRKTSGTGELFF
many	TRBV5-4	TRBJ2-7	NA	TGTGCCAGCAGCTTGGCCCCGAATCAGGGGTCGGGAGAGCAGTACTTC	CASSLAPNQGSGEQYF
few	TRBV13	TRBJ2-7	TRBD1	TGTGCCAGCAGCACCCGGACAGGCTACGAGCAGTACTTC	CASSTRTGYEQYF
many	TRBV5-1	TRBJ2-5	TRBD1	TGCGCCAGCAGCTCGGGACAGGGGGCGGAGACCCAGTACTTC	CASSSGQGAETQYF
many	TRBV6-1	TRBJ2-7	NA	TGTGCCAGCAGTGAGCTCACCCCCTACGAGCAGTACTTC	CASSELTPYEQYF
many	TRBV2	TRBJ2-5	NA	TGTGCCAGCAGTCCGAGGGGAGTCCAAGAGACCCAGTACTTC	CASSPRGVQETQYF
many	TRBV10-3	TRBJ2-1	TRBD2	TGTGCCATCAGTGAGTCGAGGGACGGGACTAGCTTAAAGCAGTTCTTC	CAISESRDGTSLKQFF
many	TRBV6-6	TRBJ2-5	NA	TGTGCCAGCAGGGCTAAGATGGAGACCCAGTACTTC	CASRAKMETQYF
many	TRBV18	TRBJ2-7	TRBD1	TGTGCCAGCTCACCACGTACAGGGGGCGAGCAGTACTTC	CASSPRTGGEQYF
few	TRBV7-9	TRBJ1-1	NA	TGTGCCAGCAGCTTAACGGCAGGGAAAGGCACTGAAGCTTTCTTT	CASSLTAGKGTEAFF
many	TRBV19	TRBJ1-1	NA	TGTGCCAGTAGTATGGGCAGCATGAACACTGAAGCTTTCTTT	CASSMGSMNTEAFF
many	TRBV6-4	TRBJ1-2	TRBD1	TGTGCCAGCAGTGCCACCGGGACAGGAGATGGCTACACCTTC	CASSATGTGDGYTF
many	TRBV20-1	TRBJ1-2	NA	TGCAGTGCTACCCCCGTACGTAACTATGGCTACACCTTC	CSATPVRNYGYTF
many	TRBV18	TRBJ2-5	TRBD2	TGTGCCAGCTCACCGGGAGGGGCCGCGGAGACCCAGTACTTC	CASSPGGAAETQYF
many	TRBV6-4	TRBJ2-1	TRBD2	TGTGCCAGCAGTCCCGGGACTAGCTCTGAGCAGTTCTTC	CASSPGTSSEQFF
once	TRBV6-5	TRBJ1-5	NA	TGTGCCAGCAGCCCAAGGGATAGCAATCAGCCCCAGCATTTT	CASSPRDSNQPQHF
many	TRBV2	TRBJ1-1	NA	TGTGCCAGCACTCGGGAAGGGAACACTGAAGCTTTCTTT	CASTREGNTEAFF
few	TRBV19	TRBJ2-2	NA	TGTGCCAGTATTGCCTGGGGCACCGGGGAGCTGTTTTTT	CASIAWGTGELFF
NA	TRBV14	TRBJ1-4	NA	TGTGCCAGCAGCCGGTCCGGGACTGGGGAAAAACTGTTTTTT	CASSRSGTGEKLFF
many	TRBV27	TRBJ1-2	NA	TGTGCCAGCAACTTAAGGGAAAAAAACTATGGCTACACCTTC	CASNLREKNYGYTF
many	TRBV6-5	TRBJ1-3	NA	TGTGCCAGCAGTTACTCGAATGGAAACACCATATATTTT	CASSYSNGNTIYF
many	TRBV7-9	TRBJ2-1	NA	TGTGCCAGCAGCTTACTGCTAGCCGCTAACAATGAGCAGTTCTTC	CASSLLLAANNEQFF